This is a list of T cell receptor beta chains from one sample in a study of cytomegalovirus exposure and HLA in healthy donors. The table came from immunoSEQ multiplex PCR; TCRdb's copy has only in-frame clones and leaves some out. The sample lists 120,000 or so clones; more than 75% were seen once. What was sequenced was PBMCs. Every receptor here comes from a man in his forties in good health and CMV-seronegative. CDR3s include the opening cysteine and the closing phenylalanine or tryptophan. Fields, in order: J gene, clone size, D gene, V gene, CDR3 protein, CDR3 DNA. D genes are given only for firm matches. A row's size may be missing; if present it is once, few, many or a size class.

J: TRBJ2-3
size: once
D: NA
V: TRBV28
CDR3: CASSPSIPRSTDTQYF
DNA: TGTGCCAGCAGTCCCTCGATCCCTAGATCCACAGATACGCAGTATTTT

J: TRBJ2-7
size: NA
D: NA
V: TRBV5-4
CDR3: CASSLRGQITEQYF
DNA: TGTGCCAGCAGCTTGCGAGGGCAGATAACCGAGCAGTACTTC

J: TRBJ2-7
size: NA
D: NA
V: TRBV7-6
CDR3: CASSPGKQNYEQYF
DNA: TGTGCCAGCAGCCCGGGAAAACAGAACTACGAGCAGTACTTC

J: TRBJ2-1
size: NA
D: NA
V: TRBV5-1
CDR3: CASEPGGGLTSSYNEQFF
DNA: TGCGCCAGCGAGCCTGGGGGGGGCCTAACAAGCTCCTACAATGAGCAGTTCTTC

J: TRBJ2-2
size: NA
D: TRBD2
V: TRBV14
CDR3: CASSPLPGGRVGELFF
DNA: TGTGCCAGCAGCCCCCTTCCGGGGGGGCGGGTCGGGGAGCTGTTTTTT

J: TRBJ1-4
size: NA
D: NA
V: TRBV25-1
CDR3: CASSDPGRHNEKLFF
DNA: TGTGCCAGCAGTGACCCTGGCAGACATAATGAAAAACTGTTTTTT

J: TRBJ2-1
size: NA
D: TRBD2
V: TRBV6-5
CDR3: CASSSGGSGGYEQFF
DNA: TGTGCCAGCAGTTCGGGAGGTAGCGGGGGATATGAGCAGTTCTTC

J: TRBJ2-7
size: NA
D: NA
V: TRBV2
CDR3: CASRRGTGPAYEQYF
DNA: TGTGCCAGCAGGAGGGGGACCGGGCCAGCCTACGAGCAGTACTTC

J: TRBJ1-6
size: once
D: TRBD1
V: TRBV18
CDR3: CASSPPSSGGSPLHF
DNA: TGTGCCAGCTCACCACCATCGTCAGGGGGATCACCCCTCCACTTT

J: TRBJ2-3
size: NA
D: NA
V: TRBV6-4
CDR3: CASSDWSGRGTDTQYF
DNA: TGTGCCAGCAGTGACTGGAGCGGTAGGGGCACAGATACGCAGTATTTT

J: TRBJ2-5
size: NA
D: NA
V: TRBV4-2
CDR3: CASSPNGGQETQYF
DNA: TGTGCCAGCAGCCCTAACGGGGGCCAAGAGACCCAGTACTTC

J: TRBJ2-1
size: NA
D: NA
V: TRBV30
CDR3: CAWRNRGLGLSPRMGSYNEQFF
DNA: TGTGCCTGGAGGAACCGGGGATTGGGTCTCTCACCACGGATGGGCTCCTACAATGAGCAGTTCTTC

J: TRBJ1-2
size: once
D: NA
V: TRBV7-2
CDR3: CASSSTGYGYTF
DNA: TGTGCCAGCAGCTCCACAGGGTATGGCTACACCTTC

J: TRBJ1-1
size: NA
D: NA
V: TRBV7-9
CDR3: CASSFAAGGKFVPEAFF
DNA: TGTGCCAGCAGCTTCGCCGCCGGCGGAAAGTTCGTACCTGAAGCTTTCTTT

J: TRBJ1-6
size: NA
D: NA
V: TRBV23-1
CDR3: CASKRSSYNSPLHF
DNA: TGCGCCAGCAAGAGAAGCTCCTATAATTCACCCCTCCACTTT

J: TRBJ2-7
size: NA
D: NA
V: TRBV6-6
CDR3: CASSPNSNEQYF
DNA: TGTGCCAGCAGTCCCAACAGCAACGAGCAGTACTTC

J: TRBJ2-1
size: NA
D: TRBD1
V: TRBV7-2
CDR3: CASSRLRQGARNEQFF
DNA: TGTGCCAGCAGCCGCCTTAGGCAGGGGGCGCGGAATGAGCAGTTCTTC

J: TRBJ2-1
size: NA
D: TRBD2
V: TRBV6-6
CDR3: CASTGGAIYNEQFF
DNA: TGTGCCAGCACCGGGGGGGCCATCTACAATGAGCAGTTCTTC

J: TRBJ1-3
size: NA
D: NA
V: TRBV7-8
CDR3: CASSLGEGRGNTIYF
DNA: TGTGCCAGCAGTCTGGGAGAGGGCAGGGGAAACACCATATATTTT

J: TRBJ2-7
size: NA
D: NA
V: TRBV5-1
CDR3: CASSLTDSYEQYF
DNA: TGCGCCAGCAGCTTGACAGACTCCTACGAGCAGTACTTC

J: TRBJ1-6
size: NA
D: TRBD1
V: TRBV9
CDR3: CASSVGTGGLDSPLHF
DNA: TGTGCCAGCAGCGTAGGGACAGGGGGTCTGGATTCACCCCTCCACTTT

J: TRBJ2-5
size: NA
D: TRBD2
V: TRBV28
CDR3: CASSPGGQETQYF
DNA: TGTGCCAGCAGTCCGGGGGGCCAAGAGACCCAGTACTTC

J: TRBJ1-5
size: NA
D: TRBD1
V: TRBV7-9
CDR3: CASSSQGDSNQPQHF
DNA: TGTGCCAGCAGCTCACAGGGGGATAGCAATCAGCCCCAGCATTTT

J: TRBJ1-1
size: NA
D: NA
V: TRBV6-1
CDR3: CASSETTVEAFF
DNA: TGTGCCAGCAGTGAAACGACTGTTGAAGCTTTCTTT

J: TRBJ2-5
size: once
D: TRBD2
V: TRBV5-1
CDR3: CASSSSPGGVETQYF
DNA: TGCGCCAGCAGCTCTTCTCCCGGGGGGGTTGAGACCCAGTACTTC

J: TRBJ1-5
size: NA
D: TRBD1
V: TRBV5-1
CDR3: CASSPETGNQPQHF
DNA: TGCGCCAGCAGCCCCGAGACAGGGAATCAGCCCCAGCATTTT

J: TRBJ1-1
size: NA
D: TRBD1
V: TRBV4-1
CDR3: CASSQGGGTVYNTEAFF
DNA: TGCGCCAGCAGCCAAGGTGGAGGGACAGTATACAACACTGAAGCTTTCTTT

J: TRBJ2-1
size: NA
D: NA
V: TRBV5-6
CDR3: CASSHGIYNEQFF
DNA: TGTGCCAGCAGCCACGGGATTTACAATGAGCAGTTCTTC

J: TRBJ2-2
size: NA
D: TRBD2
V: TRBV19
CDR3: CASSIQGTSGVNTGELFF
DNA: TGTGCCAGTAGCATCCAAGGGACTAGCGGGGTCAACACCGGGGAGCTGTTTTTT

J: TRBJ1-1
size: NA
D: NA
V: TRBV2
CDR3: CASSVGGREAFF
DNA: TGTGCCAGCAGTGTCGGGGGGCGGGAGGCTTTCTTT

J: TRBJ1-2
size: NA
D: TRBD1
V: TRBV28
CDR3: CASSTPGQGRF
DNA: TGTGCCAGCAGTACTCCGGGACAGGGGAGATTC

J: TRBJ1-2
size: NA
D: NA
V: TRBV28
CDR3: CASSLVNGYTF
DNA: TGTGCCAGCAGTTTAGTAAATGGCTACACCTTC

J: TRBJ1-1
size: NA
D: TRBD1
V: TRBV6-5
CDR3: CASSQDRGNTEAFF
DNA: TGTGCCAGCAGCCAAGACAGGGGAAACACTGAAGCTTTCTTT

J: TRBJ2-3
size: once
D: TRBD1
V: TRBV5-1
CDR3: CASSPDRATDTQYF
DNA: TGCGCCAGCAGCCCGGACAGGGCCACAGATACGCAGTATTTT

J: TRBJ1-2
size: NA
D: TRBD1
V: TRBV2
CDR3: CASIPALATGGGYTF
DNA: TGTGCCAGCATTCCCGCCTTAGCGACAGGGGGCGGCTACACCTTC

J: TRBJ1-1
size: NA
D: NA
V: TRBV11-2
CDR3: CASSLAVGGRTEAFF
DNA: TGTGCCAGCAGCTTAGCCGTCGGAGGGAGGACTGAAGCTTTCTTT

J: TRBJ2-2
size: NA
D: NA
V: TRBV10-3
CDR3: CAISDNQAWTGELFF
DNA: TGTGCCATCAGTGACAACCAAGCGTGGACCGGGGAGCTGTTTTTT

J: TRBJ2-1
size: few
D: TRBD2
V: TRBV9
CDR3: CASSVGGSGAKEQFF
DNA: TGTGCCAGCAGCGTAGGGGGTAGCGGGGCGAAGGAGCAGTTCTTC

J: TRBJ2-1
size: once
D: TRBD2
V: TRBV6-5
CDR3: CASKGLAGVNEQFF
DNA: TGTGCCAGCAAAGGACTAGCGGGGGTCAATGAGCAGTTCTTC

J: TRBJ2-2
size: NA
D: NA
V: TRBV5-1
CDR3: CASSPRNTGELFF
DNA: TGCGCCAGCAGCCCCAGGAACACCGGGGAGCTGTTTTTT

J: TRBJ1-4
size: NA
D: TRBD1
V: TRBV30
CDR3: CAWSVQGMLGEKLFF
DNA: TGTGCCTGGAGTGTACAGGGGATGTTGGGTGAAAAACTGTTTTTT

J: TRBJ1-4
size: NA
D: TRBD1
V: TRBV7-9
CDR3: CASSFRDRNEKLFF
DNA: TGTGCCAGCAGCTTCAGGGACAGAAATGAAAAACTGTTTTTT

J: TRBJ1-1
size: NA
D: NA
V: TRBV6-1
CDR3: CASSVPGELNTEAFF
DNA: TGTGCCAGCAGTGTCCCAGGTGAATTGAACACTGAAGCTTTCTTT

J: TRBJ1-4
size: NA
D: TRBD1
V: TRBV30
CDR3: CAWCLSSGTGNEKLFF
DNA: TGTGCCTGGTGCCTTTCCTCCGGGACAGGGAATGAAAAACTGTTTTTT

J: TRBJ2-7
size: NA
D: NA
V: TRBV6-5
CDR3: CAVSRPGQKYEQYF
DNA: TGTGCCGTCTCGAGACCGGGACAAAAATACGAGCAGTACTTC

J: TRBJ1-5
size: NA
D: NA
V: TRBV6-1
CDR3: CASSELPGNSNQPQHF
DNA: TGTGCCAGCAGTGAGCTTCCGGGAAATAGCAATCAGCCCCAGCATTTT

J: TRBJ2-7
size: NA
D: TRBD1
V: TRBV25-1
CDR3: CASSGTGTYEQYF
DNA: TGTGCCAGCAGCGGGACAGGGACCTACGAGCAGTACTTC